The 27 T cell receptor beta chains below all came from one sample that was sequenced in a study of circulating CD8 cells and anti-PD-1 response in melanoma. Four subsets defined by PD-1 and/or TIGIT were sorted from live CD3+CD8+TCRalphabeta+ cells. Each library started from roughly 15 ng of total RNA using the QIAseq Immune Repertoire TCR panel. TCRdb independently ran MiXCR on the reads; one entry per CDR3 protein. The sample contains roughly 530 distinct CDR3 sequences, about 8.8% of which appear only once. The starting material was CD8+ T cells from PBMCs, obtained at baseline or after one month of anti-PD-1 therapy (not recorded which). These receptors were obtained from a human donor with melanoma.

This clonotype is medium-sized by share. The J gene is TRBJ2-5, the V gene TRBV20-1, with 10 bases lining up with TRBD2. CDR1 and CDR2 (germline): DFQATT, SNEGSKA (reference sequence). The CDR3 contains 14 residues. Losses at the gene ends were 6 bases for V and 6 bases for J; bases not matched to a gene: 10. The CDR3 is CSAQSGGARKTQYF. Here the CDR3 DNA reads TGCAGTGCACAGAGCGGGGGGGCCCGAAAGACCCAGTACTTC.

This clonotype ranks as large. The rearrangement uses TRBV6-2 or TRBV6-3 and TRBJ2-7, with D possibly being TRBD1 (6 bases). Germline values: CDR1 MNHEY, CDR2 SVGEGT. The V and J ends lost 6 bases and 4 bases respectively, with 13 bases between them. The CDR3 is made up of 13 amino acids. This CDR3 is CASSLGQNYEQYF. The CDR3 DNA reads as TGTGCCAGCAGCCTCGGACAGAATTACGAGCAGTACTTC.

By share, this clonotype counts as medium-sized. This chain joins TRBV4-1 and TRBJ2-2, with D maybe TRBD2 (6 bases). Germline V gene lookup returns CDR1 MGHRA and CDR2 YSYEKL. The CDR3 runs 15 residues. V shed 0 bases and J shed 5 bases, with 10 bases lying between them. CDR3 nucleotide sequence: TGCGCCAGCAGCCAAGAGTTGGAGGGGACCGGGGAGCTGTTTTTT. This encodes CASSQELEGTGELFF.

In its sample, this clonotype is large. This chain connects TRBV20-1 to TRBJ1-1; possibly TRBD1 for D (5 bases). The V end was cut by 2 bases, the J end by 8 bases, with 18 bases between. The CDR3 runs to 14 residues. CDR1 and CDR2 (germline): DFQATT, SNEGSKA (reference sequence). CDR3 loop: CSARSGTSPGEAFF. The CDR3 DNA reads as TGCAGTGCTAGATCCGGGACGTCTCCGGGGGAAGCTTTCTTT.

This clonotype is large in the sample. The chain combines TRBV19 with TRBJ2-1; a possible D gene is TRBD2 (6 bases). With 3 bases removed from V and 6 bases from J, the gap between germline ends came to 15 bases. Germline CDR1 and CDR2: LNHDA and SQIVND (reference sequence). The CDR3 has 15 residues. This CDR3 is CASSIHSGPLNEQFF. CDR3 nucleotide sequence: TGTGCCAGTAGTATCCATAGCGGACCTCTCAATGAGCAGTTCTTC.

The rearrangement links TRBV5-6 to TRBJ2-5, with D perhaps matching TRBD2 (5 bases). V was trimmed by 0 bases and J by 6 bases, leaving 12 bases between them. The CDR3 has 14 residues. CDR1 is SGHDT, CDR2 YYEEEE, per germline. For the CDR3, the DNA is TGTGCCAGCAGCTTGGCAGCCGGGATGAAGACCCAGTACTTC. Amino acids: CASSLAAGMKTQYF.

This clonotype is medium-sized by share. J is TRBJ2-2 and V is TRBV19; D is uncertain. Germline V gene data show CDR1 as LNHDA and CDR2 as SQIVND (reference sequence). The V gene lost 5 bases and the J gene lost 3 bases, with 13 bases spanning the gap. This CDR3 has 15 amino acids. In nucleotides, the CDR3 is TGTGCCAGTAGTCCTTCTGGTGGAGACACCGGGGAGCTGTTTTTT. Translation gives CASSPSGGDTGELFF.

The DNA for the CDR3 is TGTGCCAGCAGCCCTGGACCTTCCCCGCAGTATTTT. It is translated as CASSPGPSPQYF. J is TRBJ2-3 and V is TRBV27; D uncertain. V was clipped by 6 bases and J by 10 bases, with 14 bases between them. This CDR3 has 12 amino acids. CDR1 and CDR2 (germline): MNHEY, SMNVEV (reference sequence).

This clonotype is large (0.1 to 1%) within its sample. J is TRBJ2-1 and V is TRBV12-3 or TRBV12-4, with 8 bases matching TRBD2. J gave up 5 bases and V 3 bases, and 18 bases lay outside the gene matches. This CDR3 spans 19 amino acids. The CDR3 protein is CASSFRFGYAGGTDNEQFF. CDR3 nucleotide sequence: TGTGCCAGCAGTTTTAGGTTTGGATATGCGGGGGGTACGGACAATGAGCAGTTCTTC.

Within the sample, this clonotype is medium-sized (0.01 to 0.1%). The V and J genes are TRBV7-3 and TRBJ2-1; TRBD1 matches 9 bases. V shed 6 bases, J shed 7 bases, and the junction held 10 bases outside the gene matches. Germline-derived CDR1 and CDR2 are SGHTA and FQGTGA. The CDR3 consists of 15 residues. CDR3: CASSSHGQGLNEQFF. The CDR3 nucleotides are TGTGCCAGCAGTTCCCACGGACAGGGGCTGAATGAGCAGTTCTTC.

By proportion, this clonotype is large. The chain recombines TRBV27 with TRBJ2-7, with 8 bases that match TRBD2. In germline, CDR1 is MNHEY, CDR2 SMNVEV (reference sequence). This CDR3 contains 15 residues. V trimming: 4 bases; J trimming: 4 bases; junction bases outside the gene matches: 9. The CDR3 DNA reads as TGTGCCAGCAGTTCCCCCGGGACTAGAGATTACGAGCAGTACTTC. It codes for CASSSPGTRDYEQYF.

This clonotype rates as medium-sized. The chain has TRBV4-3 and TRBJ2-5; 7 bases match TRBD2. This CDR3 is built from 15 residues. The ends lost 0 bases at V and 5 bases at J; junction bases unmatched: 6. Germline V gives CDR1 LGHNA, CDR2 YSLEER. The chain's CDR3 is CASSQEGTTRETQYF. CDR3 in DNA: TGCGCCAGCAGCCAAGAGGGGACTACCCGGGAGACCCAGTACTTC.

By proportion, this clonotype is large. The J gene is TRBJ2-1, the V gene TRBV29-1, with D maybe TRBD2 (6 bases). CDR1 is SQVTM and CDR2 is ANQGSEA in the germline V gene. CDR3 size: 15 residues. V lost 3 bases, J lost 0 bases, and 12 bases lay in between. CDR3 DNA: TGCAGCGTTGACCCCGGAGGGGCCTCCTACAATGAGCAGTTCTTC. Protein: CSVDPGGASYNEQFF.

This clonotype qualifies as large. The chain employs TRBV6-1 and TRBJ2-4; 14 nucleotides agree with TRBD2. CDR1 and CDR2 (germline): MNHNS, SASEGT. V dropped 4 bases and J dropped 1; count of bases not matched to a gene: 6. There are 18 residues in the CDR3. The CDR3 DNA reads as TGTGCCAGCAGTGGAAGGACTAGCGGGGGGAACGCCAAAAACATTCAGTACTTC. Protein: CASSGRTSGGNAKNIQYF.

This clonotype is medium-sized by share. The chain recombines TRBV5-5 with TRBJ2-1; either TRBD1 or TRBD2 may supply D (5 bases each). CDR1 is SGHKS, CDR2 YYEKEE, per germline (reference sequence). The V gene lost 2 bases and the J gene lost 4 bases, with 16 bases spanning the gap. The CDR3 is 16 residues long. CDR3 loop: CASSFMGELTYNEQFF. DNA of the CDR3: TGTGCCAGCAGCTTTATGGGGGAACTTACTTACAATGAGCAGTTCTTC.

This clonotype is labeled medium-sized (0.01 to 0.1%). The rearrangement joins TRBV7-2 to TRBJ2-1; D remains ambiguous. The CDR3 covers 14 residues. CDR1 SGHTA and CDR2 FQGNSA come from the germline V gene. Trimming pared 5 bases from V and 6 bases from J, leaving 14 bases between. The CDR3 is CASSRRGRVNEQFF. CDR3 DNA sequence: TGTGCCAGCAGCCGACGCGGACGGGTCAATGAGCAGTTCTTC.

The rearrangement joins TRBV19 to TRBJ2-2; D uncertain. V shed 1 base and J shed 6 bases, with 9 bases lying between them. The CDR3 is 14 amino acids. CDR1 is LNHDA and CDR2 is SQIVND in the germline V gene (reference sequence). CDR3 bases: TGTGCCAGTAGTATAGGGGAAGGGCCCGGGGAGCTGTTTTTT. This sequence encodes CASSIGEGPGELFF.

This clonotype is deemed medium-sized. The gene calls are TRBV12-3 or TRBV12-4 and TRBJ2-7; D is unclear. CDR3 length: 12 residues. V lost 6 bases to trimming and J lost 4 bases, with 10 bases between them. The CDR3 protein is CASSPSAYEQYF. The CDR3 bases are TGTGCCAGCAGCCCCTCTGCTTACGAGCAGTACTTC.

A note on this clonotype: A read error may explain this, as a much larger clone is one base away. The rearrangement uses TRBV20-1 and TRBJ2-3; the D call may be TRBD1 or TRBD2 (6 bases each). Germline CDR1 is DFQATT and CDR2 is SNEGSKA (reference sequence). The CDR3 extends over 13 amino acids. Deletions cut 0 bases from V and 7 bases from J, with 11 bases between. The DNA for the CDR3 is TGCAGTGCTAGAGATCTGGGGGGCAATACGCAGTATTTT. This sequence encodes CSARDLGGNTQYF.

By share of the sample, this clonotype is medium-sized. The V and J genes are TRBV10-3 and TRBJ2-2, with 8 bases fitting TRBD1. V shed 3 bases, J shed 4 bases, and the junction held 7 bases outside the gene matches. CDR3 length: 16 amino acids. Germline assignment: CDR1 ENHRY and CDR2 SYGVKD. DNA of the CDR3: TGTGCCATCAGTGACCCGGACAGGGAGTCCACCGGGGAGCTGTTTTTT. This gives the protein CAISDPDRESTGELFF.

This clonotype was observed a few times. The V call is TRBV5-8, the J call TRBJ2-2, with D tentatively TRBD1 (6 bases). Germline V gene sequence: CDR1 SGHTS, CDR2 YDEGEE. V lost 4 bases to trimming and J lost 2 bases, with 15 bases between them. The CDR3 has 16 residues. In DNA, the CDR3 is TGTGCCAGCAGCCCCAGCCGGGACAAAAACACCGGGGAGCTGTTTTTT. The encoded protein is CASSPSRDKNTGELFF.

This clonotype counts as medium-sized (0.01 to 0.1%). The V gene is TRBV24-1, the J gene TRBJ2-3, with 12 bases aligning to TRBD2. The ends lost 5 bases at V and 5 bases at J; junction bases unmatched: 10. This CDR3 contains 17 residues. CDR1 and CDR2 from the germline V gene are KGHDR and SFDVKD. CDR3 loop: CATSVCLAGGRRDTQYF. The CDR3 bases are TGTGCCACCAGTGTGTGTCTAGCGGGGGGGAGGCGAGATACGCAGTATTTT.

This clonotype was found once. This clone may be a read error of a much larger clone one base away. CDR3 nucleotides: TGTGCCAGCAGTTTCGAGCCGGCAACTGTAGGCCACTTT. It specifies CASSFEPATVGHF. V and J are TRBV27 and TRBJ1-6; D not certain. V dropped 3 bases and J dropped 18 bases, with 18 bases sitting between them. This CDR3 comprises 13 residues. Germline V lookup: CDR1 MNHEY, CDR2 SMNVEV (reference sequence).

Judged by abundance, this clonotype is large. The chain combines TRBV4-3 with TRBJ1-2, with D uncertain. From germline, CDR1 is LGHNA and CDR2 YSLEER. The CDR3 loop spans 15 amino acids. The V end lost 4 bases, the J end lost 4 bases, and 16 bases lay between the germline ends. CDR3 coding DNA: TGCGCCAGCAGCCCATCGAGATCCCCTCGCTATGGCTACACCTTC. It yields the protein CASSPSRSPRYGYTF.

Sample share makes this clonotype medium-sized. This chain joins TRBV30 and TRBJ2-3; either TRBD1 or TRBD2 may supply D (7 bases each). The V and J ends lost 2 bases and 2 bases respectively, with 20 bases between them. Germline V CDR1 and CDR2: GTSNPN, SVGIG (reference sequence). The CDR3 is 17 amino acids. The CDR3: CAWSLPQGGTTTDTQYF. CDR3 coding DNA: TGTGCCTGGAGTCTCCCTCAGGGGGGGACGACCACAGATACGCAGTATTTT. The full variable domain, its missing parts supplied by reference TRBV30 and TRBJ2-3, is SQTIHQWPATLVQPVGSPLSLECTVEGTSNPNLYWYRQAAGRGLQLLFYSVGIGQISSEVPQNLSASRPQDRQFILSSKKLLLSDSGFYLCAWSLPQGGTTTDTQYFGPGTRLTVL.

This clonotype rates as medium-sized. The chain uses TRBV2 and TRBJ1-2, with D tentatively TRBD1 (5 bases). This CDR3 region has 14 residues. Germline CDR1 and CDR2: SNHLY and FYNNEI. Trimming removed 10 bases at V and 0 bases at J, with 15 bases between. This chain's CDR3 is CAITARGPNYGYTF. For the CDR3, the DNA is TGTGCCATCACCGCCCGGGGCCCTAACTATGGCTACACCTTC.

This clonotype is termed medium-sized. The rearrangement uses TRBV19 and TRBJ2-2; TRBD1 might be the D (5 bases). Trimming cost V 3 bases and J 6 bases, with 8 bases left between them. Looked up from germline, CDR1 is LNHDA and CDR2 is SQIVND (reference sequence). The CDR3 is made up of 13 amino acids. The CDR3 DNA reads TGTGCCAGTAGTATGCAGGGCCCCGGGGAGCTGTTTTTT. Protein product: CASSMQGPGELFF. Looking up the rest from reference TRBV19 and TRBJ2-2 gives the full variable domain: DGGITQSPKYLFRKEGQNVTLSCEQNLNHDAMYWYRQDPGQGLRLIYYSQIVNDFQKGDIAEGYSVSREKKESFPLTVTSAQKNPTAFYLCASSMQGPGELFFGEGSRLTVL.